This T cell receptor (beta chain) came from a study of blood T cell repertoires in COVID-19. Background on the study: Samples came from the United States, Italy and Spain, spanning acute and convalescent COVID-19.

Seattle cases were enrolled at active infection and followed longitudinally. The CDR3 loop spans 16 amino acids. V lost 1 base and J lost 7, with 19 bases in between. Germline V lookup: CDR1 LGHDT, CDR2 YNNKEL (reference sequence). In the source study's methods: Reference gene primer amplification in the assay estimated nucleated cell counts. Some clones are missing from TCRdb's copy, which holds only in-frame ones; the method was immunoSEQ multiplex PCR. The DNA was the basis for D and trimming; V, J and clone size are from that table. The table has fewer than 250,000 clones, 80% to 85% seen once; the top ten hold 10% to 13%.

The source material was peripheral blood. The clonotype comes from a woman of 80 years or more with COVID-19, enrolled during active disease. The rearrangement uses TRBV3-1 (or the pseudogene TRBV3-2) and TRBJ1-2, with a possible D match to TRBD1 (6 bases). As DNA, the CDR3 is TGTGCCAGCAGCCAAGGGGGGCGTGCGACCTTGGGTGGCTACACCTTC. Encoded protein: CASSQGGRATLGGYTF.